The 8 T cell receptor beta chains below come from one sample, sequenced in a study of cytomegalovirus exposure and HLA in healthy donors. This PCR relied on a set of 60 Vbeta primers and 13 Jbeta primers. The protocol was immunoSEQ multiplex PCR, while the TCRdb copy is restricted to in-frame clones and leaves out a portion. The table shows 200,000 or so clones, with 65% to 85% occurring only once. Input material: PBMCs. The source of these receptors is a woman aged 25 to 45 in good health and CMV-seropositive.

This chain links TRBV6-1 with TRBJ2-7; no firm D call. CDR1 is MNHNS, CDR2 SASEGT, per germline. The CDR3 extends over 14 amino acids. The V end lost 1 base, the J end lost 3 bases, and 10 bases lay between the germline ends. The CDR3 region is CASSEGLVYYEQYF. The CDR3 DNA follows: TGTGCCAGCAGTGAAGGGCTAGTATACTACGAGCAGTACTTC.

This sequence joins TRBV9 and TRBJ2-3; the match to TRBD2 covers 14 bases. The CDR3 length is 18 residues. The V segment lost 4 bases and the J segment 0 bases; nucleotides outside the gene matches: 7. Germline V gene sequence: CDR1 SGDLS, CDR2 YYNGEE. The CDR3 nucleotides read TGTGCCAGCAGCTTAGGGACTAGCGGGAGAATTAGCACAGATACGCAGTATTTT. Its protein product is CASSLGTSGRISTDTQYF.

The chain uses TRBV9 and TRBJ2-1; D is perhaps TRBD2 (6 bases). Trimming took off 4 bases at V and 6 bases at J, with 11 bases between the two ends. The CDR3 is made up of 13 amino acids. The V gene's germline CDR1 is SGDLS and CDR2 YYNGEE. The CDR3 loop is CASSSGGLNEQFF. CDR3 coding DNA: TGTGCCAGCAGCTCCGGGGGACTCAATGAGCAGTTCTTC.

The chain combines TRBV25-1 with TRBJ1-5; 10 nucleotides agree with TRBD1. Unmatched junction bases numbered 6, after V lost 4 bases and J lost 0 bases. The germline V gene has CDR1 MGHDK and CDR2 SYGVNS. The CDR3 spans 17 residues. Here the CDR3 reads CASSAGTGVDSNQPQHF. Here the CDR3 DNA reads TGTGCCAGCAGTGCAGGGACAGGGGTTGATAGCAATCAGCCCCAGCATTTT. The full variable domain, with the rest looked up from reference TRBV25-1 and TRBJ1-5, is EADIYQTPRYLVIGTGKKITLECSQTMGHDKMYWYQQDPGMELHLIHYSYGVNSTEKGDLSSESTVSRIRTEHFPLTLESARPSHTSQYLCASSAGTGVDSNQPQHFGDGTRLSIL.

This chain connects TRBV6-5 to TRBJ2-1; D not resolved. V was pared by 5 bases and J by 2 bases, with 10 bases between. The CDR3 is 14 residues long. Germline CDR1 reads MNHEY; CDR2 reads SVGAGI. As DNA, the CDR3 is TGTGCCAGCAGTGAATTGTCTACCTACAATGAGCAGTTCTTC. It is translated as CASSELSTYNEQFF.

The rearrangement uses TRBV7-2 and TRBJ2-7; D is unclear. Trimming removed 2 bases at V and 0 bases at J, with 11 bases between. Germline V CDR1 and CDR2: SGHTA, FQGNSA. This CDR3 has 15 amino acids. In DNA, the CDR3 is TGTGCCAGCAGCTTACCTCTGATTAGCTCCTACGAGCAGTACTTC. This codes for CASSLPLISSYEQYF.

The rearrangement uses TRBV29-1 and TRBJ2-3, with TRBD2 matching over 9 bases. The CDR3 length is 15 residues. Germline assignment: CDR1 SQVTM and CDR2 ANQGSEA. The V segment lost 6 bases and the J segment 5 bases; nucleotides outside the gene matches: 12. This CDR3 reads CSVDETSGGLDTQYF. The CDR3 coding sequence is TGCAGCGTGGATGAGACTAGCGGCGGTCTAGATACGCAGTATTTT.

The CDR3: CASSLKRNQPQHF. CDR3 DNA sequence: TGTGCCAGCAGTTTAAAGCGCAATCAGCCCCAGCATTTT. The chain joins TRBV27 to TRBJ1-5; D is uncertain. Per the germline V gene, CDR1 is MNHEY and CDR2 is SMNVEV (reference sequence). V lost 2 bases to trimming and J lost 2 bases, with 4 bases between them. The CDR3 covers 13 residues.